This T cell receptor (beta chain) was captured in a study of blood T cells in healthy people across ages. About the research overall: About one barcoded beta molecule per two T cells was the capture yield of template switching.

Trimming left V 4 bases short and J 1 base short, with 14 bases between. Germline loops: CDR1 SGHTA, CDR2 FQGNSA. CDR3 length: 15 amino acids. The second PCR ran about 6 to 11 cycles with a sample-barcoded 5' primer and J-beta primers. All cDNA molecules were each tagged by a template-switch adaptor with 12 random nucleotides. TCRdb reprocessed the 5' RACE reads with MiXCR, giving one entry per CDR3 protein. The sample contains hundreds of thousands of distinct CDR3 sequences, around 31% of which appear only once. A few counts support this clonotype. A single base separates this from a much larger clone, so it may be a read error.

The rearrangement uses TRBV7-2 and TRBJ2-7; tentative D call: TRBD2 (7 bases). Sequences were obtained from blood. The receptor was derived from an elderly woman in good health. CDR3 residues: CASSSGRGASYEQYF. In DNA form, the CDR3 reads TGTGCCAGCAGCTCCGGACGGGGGGCGTCCTACGAGCAGTACTTC.